The 23 T cell receptor beta chains below come from one sample, sequenced in a study of shared clonotypes between healthy human individuals. Sequenced by immunoSEQ multiplex PCR; TCRdb stores in-frame clones only, minus some. This sample yields roughly 660,000 clones, of which 90% are seen a single time; 34% belongs to the top ten. Specimen: memory CD8+ T cells from PBMCs. As to subset: CD45RO+ cells pooled with CCR7-negative TemRA cells. All receptors come from a man aged 18 to 35 in good health. Some clones in this sample may be carry-over from other donors' samples.

The V gene is TRBV27, the J gene TRBJ1-5; 10 nucleotides agree with TRBD1. Germline V CDR1 and CDR2: MNHEY, SMNVEV (reference sequence). The trim removed 2 bases at V and 2 bases at J, leaving 3 bases unmatched. The CDR3 sequence is 16 residues long. CDR3 coding DNA: TGTGCCAGCAGTTTAATCGGGACAGGGGGCAATCAGCCCCAGCATTTT. The encoded protein is CASSLIGTGGNQPQHF.

On this clone: The sample has other DNA sequences that encode this CDR3 too. This chain connects TRBV9 to TRBJ1-1, with a tentative D call TRBD1 (5 bases). The CDR3 spans 13 residues. Germline V gene lookup returns CDR1 SGDLS and CDR2 YYNGEE. The V end lost 3 bases, the J end lost 1 base, and 7 bases lay between the germline ends. The CDR3 region has the DNA TGTGCCAGCAGCGCCACAGGGAACACTGAAGCTTTCTTT. It translates to CASSATGNTEAFF.

The V call is TRBV27, the J call TRBJ1-1; perhaps TRBD1 as D (6 bases). Trimming cost V 0 bases and J 5 bases, with 10 bases left between them. CDR1 and CDR2 from the germline V gene are MNHEY and SMNVEV (reference sequence). The CDR3 sequence is 14 residues long. The CDR3 reads CASSLSGGQTEAFF. The CDR3 nucleotides are TGTGCCAGCAGTTTATCGGGGGGGCAGACTGAAGCTTTCTTT.

V is TRBV29-1 and J is TRBJ2-1; TRBD2 might be the D (6 bases). This CDR3 is built from 14 residues. The germline V gene has CDR1 SQVTM and CDR2 ANQGSEA. V gave up 4 bases and J gave up 0 bases, with 10 bases separating them. The CDR3 coding sequence is TGCAGCGTTGCTCTAGCGAGCTCCTACAATGAGCAGTTCTTC. It specifies CSVALASSYNEQFF.

The chain couples TRBV5-5 to TRBJ2-3; D is uncertain. The CDR3 is made up of 15 amino acids. Trimming removed 3 bases at V and 0 bases at J, with 11 bases between. CDR1 SGHKS and CDR2 YYEKEE come from the germline V gene (reference sequence). The CDR3 sequence: CASSSLQSSTDTQYF. The CDR3 nucleotides are TGTGCCAGCAGCTCATTACAATCTAGCACAGATACGCAGTATTTT.

The CDR3 DNA reads TGTGCCAGCAGTTATCAGGGGCCCGTGGGGTATGGCTACACCTTC. Protein sequence: CASSYQGPVGYGYTF. V gene TRBV6-5 combines with J gene TRBJ1-2, with a tentative D call TRBD1 (6 bases). Trimming removed 3 bases at V and 5 bases at J, with 16 bases between. Germline CDR1 is MNHEY and CDR2 is SVGAGI. The CDR3 loop spans 15 amino acids.

Remarks on this clone: Other nucleotide sequences from this sample produce the same CDR3. This sequence joins TRBV7-9 and TRBJ2-1; no reliable D call. The CDR3 covers 12 residues. Trimming cost V 1 base and J 6 bases, with 4 bases left between them. In germline, CDR1 is SEHNR, CDR2 FQNEAQ (reference sequence). This CDR3 is CASSLGSNEQFF. DNA of the CDR3: TGTGCCAGCAGCTTAGGTTCCAATGAGCAGTTCTTC.

The V call is TRBV28, the J call TRBJ2-7; D is possibly TRBD2 (6 bases). V was clipped by 6 bases and J by 5 bases, with 11 bases between them. This CDR3 comprises 12 residues. Germline-derived CDR1 and CDR2 are MDHEN and SYDVKM. CDR3 bases: TGTGCCAGCAGCGAACCGGGGGACGAGCAGTACTTC. It is translated as CASSEPGDEQYF.

This clone showed up just a few times. The chain is built from TRBV5-1 and TRBJ1-1; D is perhaps TRBD1 (5 bases). The CDR3 spans 16 residues. CDR1 is SGHRS and CDR2 is YFSETQ in the germline V gene. Trimming stripped 3 bases from V and 2 bases from J, with 17 bases between. The CDR3 sequence is CASSSTGTPVNTEAFF. Written as DNA, the CDR3 is TGCGCCAGCAGCTCTACCGGGACGCCGGTAAACACTGAAGCTTTCTTT.

The chain employs TRBV2 and TRBJ2-1; 10 positions match TRBD2. Germline V CDR1 and CDR2: SNHLY, FYNNEI. The CDR3 has 19 residues. Unmatched junction bases numbered 15, after V lost 3 bases and J lost 4 bases. The CDR3 coding sequence is TGTGCCAGCAGTGAGGGTCCTAGCGGGAGACCGGCGGTGTACAATGAGCAGTTCTTC. It yields the protein CASSEGPSGRPAVYNEQFF.

The chain recombines TRBV7-3 with TRBJ2-1; D not certain. V lost 4 bases, J lost 10 bases, and 20 bases lay in between. Germline CDR1 and CDR2: SGHTA and FQGTGA. The CDR3 length is 15 residues. CDR3 protein: CASSSTATSSPEQFF. In DNA form, the CDR3 reads TGTGCCAGCAGCTCCACGGCGACTTCGTCCCCAGAGCAGTTCTTC.

V gene TRBV30 combines with J gene TRBJ1-2; 7 bases are shared with TRBD1. Germline assignment: CDR1 GTSNPN and CDR2 SVGIG (reference sequence). Trimming took 3 bases from V and 8 from J; bases not matched to a gene: 9. CDR3 length equals 13 residues. CDR3 sequence (DNA): TGTGCCTGGAGCCTCGGACAGGCTCGCGGCTACACCTTC. Protein product: CAWSLGQARGYTF. Supplemented by reference TRBV30 and TRBJ1-2, the full variable domain reads SQTIHQWPATLVQPVGSPLSLECTVEGTSNPNLYWYRQAAGRGLQLLFYSVGIGQISSEVPQNLSASRPQDRQFILSSKKLLLSDSGFYLCAWSLGQARGYTFGSGTRLTVV.

The chain links TRBV28 to TRBJ2-7; TRBD1 agrees at 8 bases. This CDR3 spans 11 amino acids. Per the germline V gene, CDR1 is MDHEN and CDR2 is SYDVKM. J gave up 7 bases and V 8 bases, and 4 bases lay outside the gene matches. This CDR3 is CASQGAWEQYF. CDR3 coding DNA: TGTGCCAGCCAGGGGGCGTGGGAGCAGTACTTC.

The gene calls are TRBV5-1 and TRBJ2-7, with TRBD1 matching over 10 bases. Germline V gene lookup returns CDR1 SGHRS and CDR2 YFSETQ. V was pared by 0 bases and J by 4 bases, with 4 bases of the junction left unmatched. CDR3 size: 15 residues. DNA for the CDR3: TGCGCCAGCAGCTTGGCCAAGGGACAGGGGTACGAGCAGTACTTC. Translating gives CASSLAKGQGYEQYF.

The gene calls are TRBV6-5 and TRBJ2-1; D remains unclear. The CDR3 extends over 11 amino acids. CDR1 and CDR2 from the germline V gene are MNHEY and SVGAGI. V was pared by 5 bases and J by 10 bases, with 9 bases between. CDR3 nucleotide sequence: TGTGCCAGCAGTGGCGGCTACGAGCAGTTCTTC. It encodes CASSGGYEQFF.

The chain employs TRBV28 and TRBJ1-2; 10 bases map to TRBD1. CDR3 size: 15 residues. The V gene's germline CDR1 is MDHEN and CDR2 SYDVKM. J was trimmed by 3 bases and V by 5 bases; bases with no gene match: 6. The CDR3 sequence: CASSLPGQGDYGYTF. The CDR3 DNA follows: TGTGCCAGCAGTCTCCCCGGACAGGGGGACTATGGCTACACCTTC.

For this clone: Distinct nucleotide sequences in the sample also encode this CDR3. For the CDR3, the DNA is TGTGCCAGCAGCTTCGGAACAGGGAGCTACGAGCAGTACTTC. This codes for CASSFGTGSYEQYF. J is TRBJ2-7 and V is TRBV11-2, with a tentative D call TRBD1 (6 bases). Germline assignment: CDR1 SGHAT and CDR2 FQNNGV. The V end was cut by 3 bases, the J end by 3 bases, with 12 bases between. The CDR3 contains 14 residues.

The genes are TRBV5-6 and TRBJ2-5; 10 bases are shared with TRBD2. The J call may not be correct, given that the DNA end is closer to TRBJ2-7. Germline V gene sequence: CDR1 SGHDT, CDR2 YYEEEE. CDR3 length: 17 residues. The CDR3 reads CASSLVPIAGGFYEQYF. The CDR3 region has the DNA TGTGCCAGCAGCTTGGTACCCATAGCGGGAGGTTTCTACGAGCAGTACTTC.

The J gene is TRBJ1-1, the V gene TRBV7-6, with D possibly TRBD1 on 5 matching bases. V was trimmed by 4 bases and J by 1 base, leaving 13 bases between them. The CDR3 sequence is 15 residues long. Germline V lookup: CDR1 SGHVS, CDR2 FNYEAQ. CDR3 DNA: TGTGCCAGCAGCTCGGGTCCGGGACCGAACACTGAAGCTTTCTTT. Amino acid sequence: CASSSGPGPNTEAFF.

J is TRBJ1-3 and V is TRBV2, with D possibly TRBD1 on 5 matching bases. V lost 4 bases to trimming and J lost 8 bases, with 18 bases between them. Germline CDR1 is SNHLY and CDR2 is FYNNEI. CDR3 length: 15 residues. The CDR3 is CASSAGDLETDTIYF. The CDR3 DNA reads as TGTGCCAGCAGTGCTGGGGACCTCGAGACGGACACCATATATTTT.

This chain links TRBV6-5 with TRBJ2-3, with 9 bases that match TRBD1. The germline CDR1 and CDR2 sequences are MNHEY and SVGAGI. Trimming at V came to 6 bases and at J to 0 bases, leaving 4 bases not matched to a gene. The CDR3 has 15 residues. The CDR3 here is CASRPGQGSTDTQYF. The CDR3 DNA reads as TGTGCCAGCAGACCGGGACAGGGAAGCACAGATACGCAGTATTTT.

A few counts support this clone. V and J are TRBV7-9 and TRBJ1-2; D gene uncertain. Per the germline V gene, CDR1 is SEHNR and CDR2 is FQNEAQ (reference sequence). The CDR3 is 13 amino acids. Between the trimmed V and J ends, which lost 2 bases and 4 bases, there was a span of 8 bases. The CDR3 here is CASSLSLGYGYTF. The CDR3 region has the DNA TGTGCCAGCAGCTTAAGCCTAGGCTATGGCTACACCTTC.

The V gene is TRBV4-1, the J gene TRBJ2-2, with D hard to call. Deletions cut 8 bases from V and 1 base from J, with 11 bases between. This CDR3 is built from 14 residues. Germline V CDR1 and CDR2: MGHRA, YSYEKL. The CDR3 DNA reads as TGCGCCAGCTCCATTCGAGTGAACACCGGGGAGCTGTTTTTT. Protein sequence: CASSIRVNTGELFF.